This T cell receptor (beta chain) was retrieved from a study of shared clonotypes between healthy human individuals. General study points: Clonotype sharing among donors was expected to depend on sequencing depth. Between four donors, naive CD4 clonotypes were shared at a level of about 5%.

Trimming left V 2 bases short and J 3 bases short, with 6 bases between. The CDR3 extends over 13 amino acids. The germline V gene encodes CDR1 LNHDA and CDR2 SQIVND (reference sequence). Genomic DNA per cell subset filled all wells of several immunoSEQ plates. The method was immunoSEQ multiplex PCR; TCRdb's version includes in-frame clones alone and lacks a portion of them. The table includes about 1.9 million clones, 93% detected once. CD8 cells regarded as naive lacked CD45RO, were positively chosen for CCR7, and omitted terminally differentiated effector memory CD45RA+ cells. Those who donated were healthy HIV-negative adults, with no recent acute infections or vaccinations reported. As concerns this clone: Its antigen is still unknown.

Sequences were obtained from naive CD8+ T cells from PBMCs. This receptor was identified in a man younger than 35 in good health. Some clones in this sample may be carry-over from other donors' samples. This chain connects TRBV19 to TRBJ2-3, with unresolved D. CDR3 in amino acids: CASSIRPTDTQYF. CDR3 DNA: TGTGCCAGTAGTATACGACCTACAGATACGCAGTATTTT.